This passage covers 26 T cell receptor beta chains from one sample sequenced in a study of blood T cells in healthy people across ages. Then a second PCR, running about 6 to 12 cycles, was carried out with a sample-barcoded 5' primer and a J-beta primer mix. One entry per CDR3 protein, called by TCRdb with MiXCR from the 5' RACE reads. Here the sample spans hundreds of thousands of distinct CDR3 sequences, 45% to 60% being singletons. The sequenced sample consisted of blood. These receptors were obtained from a woman at least 80 years old in good health.

This chain joins TRBV20-1 and TRBJ2-5; D might be TRBD2 (6 bases). Germline CDR1 and CDR2: DFQATT and SNEGSKA (reference sequence). V lost 1 base, J lost 5 bases, and 20 bases lay in between. The CDR3 contains 16 residues. The CDR3 is CSARVLRLAFFETQYF. Here the CDR3 DNA reads TGCAGTGCTAGAGTTCTCCGGCTAGCGTTTTTTGAGACCCAGTACTTC.

This chain links TRBV20-1 with TRBJ1-1; maybe TRBD1 (5 bases). Trimming shortened V by 5 bases and J by 0 bases, and 13 bases separated the two germline ends. Germline loops: CDR1 DFQATT, CDR2 SNEGSKA (reference sequence). CDR3 size: 14 residues. The CDR3 loop is CSARDGGMNTEAFF. The CDR3 DNA reads as TGCAGTGCTCGGGACGGGGGAATGAACACTGAAGCTTTCTTT.

This rearrangement joins TRBV28 to TRBJ2-3, with a tentative D call TRBD1 (5 bases). The CDR3 loop spans 14 amino acids. V was clipped by 4 bases and J by 3 bases, with 11 bases between them. CDR1 is MDHEN and CDR2 is SYDVKM in the germline V gene. CDR3 sequence reads: CASSSSDRTDTQYF. As DNA, the CDR3 is TGTGCCAGCAGTTCCTCCGACAGAACAGATACGCAGTATTTT.

The chain combines TRBV3-1 with TRBJ1-1; no clear D gene. CDR3 size: 14 residues. Per the germline V gene, CDR1 is LGHDT and CDR2 is YNNKEL (reference sequence). V lost 0 bases and J 2 bases, leaving 7 bases between the germline ends. As DNA, the CDR3 is TGTGCCAGCAGCCAAGATTACCTCAACACTGAAGCTTTCTTT. This translates into CASSQDYLNTEAFF.

The chain recombines TRBV15 with TRBJ1-1; 10 bases agree with TRBD1. The CDR3 has 14 residues. The V segment lost 3 bases and the J segment 4 bases; nucleotides outside the gene matches: 2. Germline V CDR1 and CDR2: LNHNV, YYDKDF (reference sequence). CDR3 nucleotides: TGTGCCACCAGCAGGGGGGACAGGGGCACTGAAGCTTTCTTT. Translating it yields CATSRGDRGTEAFF. The full variable domain, with the rest looked up from reference TRBV15 and TRBJ1-1, is DAMVIQNPRYQVTQFGKPVTLSCSQTLNHNVMYWYQQKSSQAPKLLFHYYDKDFNNEADTPDNFQSRRPNTSFCFLDIRSPGLGDTAMYLCATSRGDRGTEAFFGQGTRLTVV.

The V gene is TRBV3-1, the J gene TRBJ2-1; unclear D gene. Trimming cost V 2 bases and J 7 bases, with 24 bases left between them. The germline CDR1 and CDR2 sequences are LGHDT and YNNKEL (reference sequence). The CDR3 extends over 18 amino acids. The CDR3 DNA is TGTGCCAGCAGCCAAAGAAGGGCCGGCCATTTTCCGCGGAATGAGCAGTTCTTC. Its protein product is CASSQRRAGHFPRNEQFF.

This clonotype was seen at least ten times. The chain carries TRBV12-3 or TRBV12-4 and TRBJ2-4; a possible D gene is TRBD1 (6 bases). V shed 0 bases and J shed 0 bases, with 12 bases lying between them. This CDR3 comprises 17 residues. The CDR3 nucleotides read TGTGCCAGCAGTTTAGCGCAGGGGAACCTAGCCAAAAACATTCAGTACTTC. It encodes CASSLAQGNLAKNIQYF.

This clonotype was counted many times. The chain is built from TRBV19 and TRBJ2-1, with 7 bases lining up with TRBD1. The CDR3 runs 15 residues. The germline CDR1 and CDR2 sequences are LNHDA and SQIVND (reference sequence). V gave up 6 bases and J gave up 5 bases; unmatched junction bases: 10. CDR3 amino acids: CASSRPRDRNNEQFF. The CDR3 DNA is TGTGCCAGTAGCAGACCACGGGACAGAAACAATGAGCAGTTCTTC.

The chain is built from TRBV7-6 and TRBJ1-6; 10 bases fit TRBD1. V shed 5 bases and J 9 bases; nucleotides not matched to a gene: 10. Germline values: CDR1 SGHVS, CDR2 FNYEAQ. The CDR3 consists of 16 residues. The CDR3 is CASSADRGQLISPLHF. The CDR3 coding sequence is TGTGCCAGCAGCGCCGACAGGGGGCAATTGATTTCACCCCTCCACTTT.

The rearrangement uses TRBV12-3 or TRBV12-4 and TRBJ2-7; 7 bases fit TRBD2. The J segment lost 4 bases and the V segment lost 6 bases, leaving 6 bases of the junction unmatched. The CDR3 covers 13 residues. The CDR3 nucleotides are TGTGCCAGCAGGCGAGCGGGACCTTACGAGCAGTACTTC. As protein: CASRRAGPYEQYF.

Ten or more counts support this clonotype. The rearrangement links TRBV20-1 to TRBJ2-1; 10 bases map to TRBD2. This CDR3 spans 15 amino acids. Unmatched junction bases numbered 4, after V lost 5 bases and J lost 0 bases. Germline V CDR1 and CDR2: DFQATT, SNEGSKA (reference sequence). The CDR3 spells CSALKREGSYNEQFF. CDR3 nucleotide sequence: TGCAGTGCTCTTAAGCGGGAGGGCTCCTACAATGAGCAGTTCTTC.

This clonotype has a single count. V gene TRBV9 combines with J gene TRBJ2-3; TRBD2 is a possible D gene (5 bases). The CDR3 extends over 15 amino acids. With 0 bases removed from V and 6 bases from J, the gap between germline ends came to 14 bases. From germline, CDR1 is SGDLS and CDR2 YYNGEE. For the CDR3, the DNA is TGTGCCAGCAGCGTAGTGCACCTACCGGGGGATACGCAGTATTTT. This translates into CASSVVHLPGDTQYF.

In its sample, this clonotype was seen a few times. The CDR3 DNA follows: TGTGCCACCAGTGATACGAGAAGAGGGGACGAGACCCAGTACTTC. It encodes CATSDTRRGDETQYF. J is TRBJ2-5 and V is TRBV24-1; D may match TRBD1 or TRBD2 (5 bases each). Germline CDR1 is KGHDR and CDR2 is SFDVKD. This CDR3 has 15 residues. The V gene lost 3 bases and the J gene lost 5 bases, with 15 bases spanning the gap.

On this clonotype: Since a much larger clone is just one base distant, this may be a read error. The rearrangement joins TRBV4-2 to TRBJ2-1, with 7 bases that match TRBD2. Germline V gene lookup returns CDR1 LGHNA and CDR2 YNFKEQ. This CDR3 has 16 amino acids. The CDR3 sequence is CASSQGGGGSYKEQFF. The DNA of the CDR3 is TGTGCCAGCAGCCAAGGTGGGGGAGGGTCCTACAAGGAGCAGTTCTTC.

This clonotype has only a few counts. CDR3 protein: CASIPGGGPQLAQHF. The CDR3 DNA follows: TGTGCCAGCATCCCCGGAGGTGGGCCCCAATTAGCCCAGCATTTT. The chain couples TRBV28 to TRBJ1-5; D is uncertain. The CDR3 runs 15 residues. The V gene lost 7 bases and the J gene lost 11 bases, with 24 bases spanning the gap. Germline-derived CDR1 and CDR2 are MDHEN and SYDVKM. The whole variable domain, remainder taken from reference TRBV28 and TRBJ1-5, is DVKVTQSSRYLVKRTGEKVFLECVQDMDHENMFWYRQDPGLGLRLIYFSYDVKMKEKGDIPEGYSVSREKKERFSLILESASTNQTSMYLCASIPGGGPQLAQHFGDGTRLSIL.

The sample holds a few counts of this clonotype. The V call is TRBV3-1, the J call TRBJ2-2; D uncertain. Germline assignment: CDR1 LGHDT and CDR2 YNNKEL (reference sequence). This CDR3 is built from 16 residues. V shed 1 base and J shed 0 bases, with 9 bases lying between them. For the CDR3, the DNA is TGTGCCAGCAGCCAAGTTTCACTAACGAACACCGGGGAGCTGTTTTTT. Residues: CASSQVSLTNTGELFF.

This clonotype was seen once. CDR3 protein: CSVVGANEQYF. In DNA, the CDR3 is TGCAGCGTTGTGGGGGCGAACGAGCAGTACTTC. The chain employs TRBV29-1 and TRBJ2-7; TRBD1 might be the D (6 bases). The germline CDR1 and CDR2 sequences are SQVTM and ANQGSEA. The length of the CDR3 is 11 residues. V lost 4 bases, J lost 5 bases, and 9 bases lay in between.

The chain links TRBV20-1 to TRBJ2-7; the D gene is possibly TRBD2 (6 bases). The CDR3 totals 14 residues. Germline-derived CDR1 and CDR2 are DFQATT and SNEGSKA (reference sequence). V lost 0 bases to trimming and J lost 2 bases, with 11 bases between them. The DNA of the CDR3 is TGCAGTGCTAGAGAGACTAGGATCCCCTACGAGCAGTACTTC. Its translation is CSARETRIPYEQYF.

The genes are TRBV5-1 and TRBJ2-5, with unresolved D. The germline V gene encodes CDR1 SGHRS and CDR2 YFSETQ. Trimming shortened V by 1 base and J by 11 bases, and 15 bases separated the two germline ends. The CDR3 runs 13 residues. Here the CDR3 DNA reads TGCGCCAGCAGCTTGTTCGGAAAAAATGAGCAGTACTTC. This encodes CASSLFGKNEQYF. The whole variable domain, remainder taken from reference TRBV5-1 and TRBJ2-5, is KAGVTQTPRYLIKTRGQQVTLSCSPISGHRSVSWYQQTPGQGLQFLFEYFSETQRNKGNFPGRFSGRQFSNSRSEMNVSTLELGDSALYLCASSLFGKNEQYFGPGTRLLVL.

This clonotype was picked up a small number of times. The V gene is TRBV5-5, the J gene TRBJ2-5, with D perhaps TRBD1 (6 bases). This CDR3 has 14 residues. The germline V gene encodes CDR1 SGHKS and CDR2 YYEKEE (reference sequence). V lost 0 bases and J 5 bases, leaving 11 bases between the germline ends. The CDR3 spells CASSLEAGVETQYF. CDR3 coding DNA: TGTGCCAGCAGCTTGGAGGCAGGGGTCGAGACCCAGTACTTC.

The table lists this clonotype with a count of one. The V and J genes are TRBV28 and TRBJ1-2; perhaps TRBD1 as D (6 bases). The CDR3 has 13 amino acids. CDR1 is MDHEN, CDR2 SYDVKM, per germline. V shed 9 bases and J shed 4 bases, with 15 bases lying between them. The CDR3 coding sequence is TGTGCCAGTCTCGGGACACCACTCTATGGCTACACCTTC. It codes for CASLGTPLYGYTF.

The chain carries TRBV25-1 and TRBJ1-5; the D is unclear. Trimming took 3 bases from V and 6 from J, leaving 12 bases between them. The CDR3 length is 14 residues. Per germline, CDR1 MGHDK and CDR2 SYGVNS. The CDR3 coding sequence is TGTGCCAGCAGTGAGAGGCTCGGAACTCAGCCCCAGCATTTT. It translates to CASSERLGTQPQHF.

This clonotype has at least ten counts. The chain couples TRBV7-2 to TRBJ1-2; D remains ambiguous. With 7 bases removed from V and 8 bases from J, the gap between germline ends came to 17 bases. CDR1 SGHTA and CDR2 FQGNSA come from the germline V gene. The CDR3 runs 13 residues. The CDR3 DNA is TGTGCCAGCACCACAATGAGAAATAGCGGCTACACCTTC. It codes for CASTTMRNSGYTF.

The genes are TRBV6-2 or TRBV6-3 and TRBJ2-2, with D unresolved. V dropped 4 bases and J dropped 6 bases, with 12 bases sitting between them. Germline CDR1 and CDR2: MNHEY and SVGEGT. This CDR3 is 14 amino acids long. The CDR3 DNA reads as TGTGCCAGCAGTTTCCCGACTTCTCCCGGGGAGCTGTTTTTT. Translated: CASSFPTSPGELFF.

V and J are TRBV25-1 and TRBJ1-5, with D possibly TRBD1 on 6 matching bases. Trimming took 4 bases from V and 0 from J, leaving 19 bases between them. Germline-derived CDR1 and CDR2 are MGHDK and SYGVNS. The CDR3 has 18 residues. The CDR3 protein is CASSAEDGGGYSNQPQHF. CDR3 DNA sequence: TGTGCCAGCAGTGCGGAGGACGGAGGGGGGTATAGCAATCAGCCCCAGCATTTT.

The chain uses TRBV25-1 and TRBJ2-4, with D maybe TRBD1 (6 bases). Trimming removed 2 bases at V and 13 bases at J, with 18 bases between. Germline V CDR1 and CDR2: MGHDK, SYGVNS. The CDR3 spans 14 residues. The DNA for the CDR3 is TGTGCCAGCAGTGAAACAGGGATCCTTGGGGAGCAGTACTTC. Its translation: CASSETGILGEQYF.